These 14 T cell receptor beta chains originate from one sample sequenced in a study of molecular identifiers for immune sequencing clone quantification. TCRdb used MiXCR to reprocess the PCR reads, holding one entry per CDR3 protein. Among about 640,000 distinct CDR3 sequences listed, about 20% were seen once. Source material: naive CD8+ T cells from blood, with Jurkat cell RNA spiked in. As to subset: FACS-sorted CD8+CD4-CCR7+CD45RA+ naive T cells. The receptors come from a human donor in good health. Some libraries in this study had Jurkat cell RNA spiked in.

This clonotype was detected many times. The rearrangement uses TRBV6-5 and TRBJ1-4; D is unresolved. CDR3 length: 15 residues. CDR1 is MNHEY, CDR2 SVGAGI, per germline. V dropped 2 bases and J dropped 5 bases, with 12 bases sitting between them. CDR3 sequence (DNA): TGTGCCAGCAGTTACACGACGGGCCCGAATGAAAAACTGTTTTTT. Amino acids: CASSYTTGPNEKLFF.

In its sample, this clonotype was seen many times. The V gene is TRBV25-1, the J gene TRBJ2-7; tentative D call: TRBD1 (5 bases). V lost 4 bases to trimming and J lost 6 bases, with 13 bases between them. From germline, CDR1 is MGHDK and CDR2 SYGVNS. The length of the CDR3 is 13 residues. CDR3 in DNA: TGTGCCAGCAGTGCCCTCCCCCAGGGCGAGCAGTACTTC. Its translation: CASSALPQGEQYF.

This clonotype was picked up many times. The rearrangement joins TRBV20-1 to TRBJ2-3; 12 bases align to TRBD2. CDR1 DFQATT and CDR2 SNEGSKA come from the germline V gene (reference sequence). V lost 3 bases and J lost 4; bases outside the gene matches: 17. This CDR3 is built from 19 residues. As DNA, the CDR3 is TGCAGTGCTAGTTCGGAGTTGGGTAGACTAGCGGGGGTATCAGATACGCAGTATTTT. Residues: CSASSELGRLAGVSDTQYF.

This clonotype was seen ten or more times. The rearrangement links TRBV7-9 to TRBJ1-3, with D hard to call. CDR1 SEHNR and CDR2 FQNEAQ come from the germline V gene (reference sequence). V was trimmed by 5 bases and J by 0 bases, leaving 8 bases between them. The CDR3 runs 14 residues. DNA for the CDR3: TGTGCCAGCAGCCCACGGGCCTCTGGAAACACCATATATTTT. It yields the protein CASSPRASGNTIYF.

This clonotype was picked up a small number of times. This chain joins TRBV6-5 and TRBJ2-5; D gene uncertain. CDR3 length: 19 amino acids. Germline values: CDR1 MNHEY, CDR2 SVGAGI. Trimming stripped 5 bases from V and 0 bases from J, with 25 bases between. The CDR3 DNA reads as TGTGCCAGCAGTCCCGACCTACCACAATTCAGGAAAAACCAAGAGACCCAGTACTTC. It translates to CASSPDLPQFRKNQETQYF.

The chain combines TRBV19 with TRBJ2-2; maybe TRBD2 (6 bases). With 1 base removed from V and 5 bases from J, the gap between germline ends came to 8 bases. The CDR3 has 14 residues. CDR1 LNHDA and CDR2 SQIVND come from the germline V gene (reference sequence). The CDR3 DNA follows: TGTGCCAGTAGTATAGGGGGAGGAACCGGGGAGCTGTTTTTT. It yields the protein CASSIGGGTGELFF.

This clonotype was counted at least ten times. The V gene is TRBV19, the J gene TRBJ2-5, with a tentative D call TRBD1 (6 bases). CDR3 length equals 15 residues. Germline V lookup: CDR1 LNHDA, CDR2 SQIVND (reference sequence). V was shortened by 2 bases and J by 2 bases, with 12 bases between the two germline ends. The CDR3 nucleotides read TGTGCCAGTAGTATAAGGGACACAGAGCAAGAGACCCAGTACTTC. It encodes CASSIRDTEQETQYF. The entire variable domain, with the rest obtained from reference TRBV19 and TRBJ2-5, is as follows: DGGITQSPKYLFRKEGQNVTLSCEQNLNHDAMYWYRQDPGQGLRLIYYSQIVNDFQKGDIAEGYSVSREKKESFPLTVTSAQKNPTAFYLCASSIRDTEQETQYFGPGTRLLVL.

In its sample, this clonotype was seen many times. The V and J genes are TRBV29-1 and TRBJ1-1; D might be TRBD1 (5 bases). Trimming shortened V by 6 bases and J by 1 base, and 15 bases separated the two germline ends. The germline V gene encodes CDR1 SQVTM and CDR2 ANQGSEA. The CDR3 runs 14 residues. For the CDR3, the DNA is TGCAGCGTAAACCCCGCCGGGGGGAACACTGAAGCTTTCTTT. Its translation is CSVNPAGGNTEAFF.

This clonotype was detected many times. The chain recombines TRBV5-5 with TRBJ2-3; D ambiguous. The CDR3 is 15 residues long. V was trimmed by 0 bases and J by 0 bases, leaving 8 bases between them. CDR1 is SGHKS and CDR2 is YYEKEE in the germline V gene (reference sequence). The chain's CDR3 is CASSLVGRSTDTQYF. In DNA, the CDR3 is TGTGCCAGCAGCTTGGTGGGTAGAAGCACAGATACGCAGTATTTT.

In its sample, this clonotype was seen many times. The V call is TRBV5-1, the J call TRBJ2-7; 13 nucleotides align to TRBD2. Germline lookup yields CDR1 SGHRS and CDR2 YFSETQ. The CDR3 extends over 19 amino acids. Germline trimming cut 0 bases from V and 2 bases from J; bases unmatched to any gene: 11. The CDR3 spells CASSLVPYSGTSGAYEQYF. As DNA, the CDR3 is TGCGCCAGCAGCTTGGTCCCATATTCCGGGACTAGCGGGGCCTACGAGCAGTACTTC.

This clonotype has a handful of counts. The chain has TRBV11-2 and TRBJ2-5, with D perhaps matching TRBD1 (6 bases). V was pared by 4 bases and J by 1 base, with 10 bases between. The CDR3 has 14 residues. Germline-derived CDR1 and CDR2 are SGHAT and FQNNGV. The CDR3 nucleotides read TGTGCCAGCAGCTCATCAGGGGTCCAAGAGACCCAGTACTTC. This encodes CASSSSGVQETQYF.

The sample holds a few counts of this clonotype. This may stem from a read error, because a much larger clone lies one nucleotide away. The chain employs TRBV12-3 or TRBV12-4 and TRBJ1-2; D is uncertain. CDR3 length equals 11 residues. Deletions cut 5 bases from V and 12 bases from J, with 13 bases between. This chain's CDR3 is CASSLGIRHTF. The DNA of the CDR3 is TGTGCCAGCAGTCTAGGGATTCGCCACACCTTC.

This clonotype was observed many times. The chain employs TRBV12-3 or TRBV12-4 and TRBJ1-1; 8 nucleotides agree with TRBD1. The CDR3 consists of 15 residues. Unmatched junction bases numbered 8, after V lost 7 bases and J lost 1 base. The CDR3 DNA reads TGTGCCAGCAATATGGCCGGGACAGGGAACACTGAAGCTTTCTTT. Translation: CASNMAGTGNTEAFF.

This clonotype was seen ten or more times. The chain uses TRBV5-1 and TRBJ2-7; D is ambiguous. The V end was cut by 4 bases, the J end by 2 bases, with 13 bases between. Germline CDR1 reads SGHRS; CDR2 reads YFSETQ. This CDR3 comprises 14 residues. As DNA, the CDR3 is TGCGCCAGCAGCACCGAGGACGGACCCTACGAGCAGTACTTC. Residues: CASSTEDGPYEQYF.